This T cell receptor beta chain was sequenced in a study of T cells in Graves' hyperthyroidism and ophthalmopathy. General study points: In validation, the model predicted ophthalmopathy. These predictions came a median about 6.5 months before onset. Appearing also in blood were most of the thyroid clonotypes expanded above 0.001.

This clonotype was seen ten or more times. Its antigen remains unidentified. TCR beta CDR3 region amplification was performed from RNA transcripts. Carried out on the TCR CDR3, a first-round RT-PCR used the HTBI primer set. TCRdb re-called the multiplex PCR reads with MiXCR, one entry per CDR3 protein. The table includes about 500,000 distinct CDR3 sequences, roughly a sixth detected once. Among ophthalmopathy patients, the Clinical Activity Score reached at least 3, the NOSPECS grade reached at least 4, and duration remained under 3 months. Diagnostic decisions used clinical symptoms, serum thyroxine and TRAb, thyroid ultrasound and orbital computed tomography. The specimen was blood. The receptor comes from a woman under 40 with Graves' ophthalmopathy.

The CDR3 sequence: CSAGGRGTSGRQSSYNEQFF. The CDR3 DNA reads TGCAGTGCTGGGGGCAGAGGGACTAGCGGGAGGCAGAGCTCCTACAATGAGCAGTTCTTC. The J gene is TRBJ2-1, the V gene TRBV20-1; 15 bases fit TRBD2. CDR3 length equals 20 residues. V lost 5 bases to trimming and J lost 0 bases; unmatched junction nucleotides: 14. Germline V gene data show CDR1 as DFQATT and CDR2 as SNEGSKA (reference sequence).